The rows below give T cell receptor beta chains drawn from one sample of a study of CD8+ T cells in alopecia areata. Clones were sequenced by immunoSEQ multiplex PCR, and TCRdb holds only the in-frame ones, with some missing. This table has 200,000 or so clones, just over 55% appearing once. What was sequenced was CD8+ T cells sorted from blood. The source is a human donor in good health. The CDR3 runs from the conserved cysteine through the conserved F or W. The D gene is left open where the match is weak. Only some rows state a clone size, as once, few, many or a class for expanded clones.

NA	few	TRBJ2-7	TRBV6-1	CASSWGEQYF	TGTGCCAGCAGTTGGGGCGAGCAGTACTTC
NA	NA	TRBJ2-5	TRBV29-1	CSVEGTNSKDWFGAQYF	TGCAGCGTTGAAGGGACAAATTCCAAAGATTGGTTCGGGGCCCAGTACTTC
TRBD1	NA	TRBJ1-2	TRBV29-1	CSVGTGGFHGYTF	TGCAGCGTGGGGACAGGGGGCTTCCATGGCTACACCTTC
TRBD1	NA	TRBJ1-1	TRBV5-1	CASSDDRGPRTEAFF	TGCGCCAGCAGCGATGACAGGGGTCCCAGGACTGAAGCTTTCTTT
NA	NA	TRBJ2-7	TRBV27	CASSLGMGRDAYEQYF	TGTGCCAGCAGCCTAGGGATGGGAAGGGACGCGTACGAGCAGTACTTC
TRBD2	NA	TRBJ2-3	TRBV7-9	CASSLTSGGPSGNTQYF	TGTGCCAGCAGCCTGACTAGCGGGGGGCCTTCCGGGAATACGCAGTATTTT
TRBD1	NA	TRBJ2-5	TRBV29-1	CSVQGVHGTQETQYF	TGCAGCGTTCAGGGGGTACACGGAACCCAAGAGACCCAGTACTTC
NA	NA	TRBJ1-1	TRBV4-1	CASSPLRMDLNTEAFF	TGCGCCAGCAGCCCACTAAGGATGGACTTGAACACTGAAGCTTTCTTT
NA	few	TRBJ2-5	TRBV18	CASSTTEGQETQYF	TGTGCCAGCTCAACCACCGAGGGCCAAGAGACCCAGTACTTC
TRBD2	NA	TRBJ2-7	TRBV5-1	CASSTYGTSFRSGYEQYF	TGCGCCAGCAGCACATACGGGACTAGTTTTCGGTCCGGGTACGAGCAGTACTTC
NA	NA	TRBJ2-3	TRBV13	CASSLGRGSTDTQYF	TGTGCCAGCAGCCTGGGAAGGGGAAGCACAGATACGCAGTATTTT
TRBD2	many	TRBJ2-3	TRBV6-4	CASSEMGGGPTDTQYF	TGTGCCAGCAGTGAAATGGGCGGGGGACCCACAGATACGCAGTATTTT
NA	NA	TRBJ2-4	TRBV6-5	CASSDSLAKNIQYF	TGTGCCAGCAGTGACTCTCTAGCCAAAAACATTCAGTACTTC
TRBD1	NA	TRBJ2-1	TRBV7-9	CASSLLGTGDNEQFF	TGTGCCAGCAGCTTACTAGGGACAGGGGACAATGAGCAGTTCTTC
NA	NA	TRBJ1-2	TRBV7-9	CASSPGTGYGYTF	TGTGCCAGCAGCCCCGGCACAGGGTATGGCTACACCTTC
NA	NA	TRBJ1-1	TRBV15	CATSRDENTEAFF	TGTGCCACCAGCAGAGACGAGAACACTGAAGCTTTCTTT
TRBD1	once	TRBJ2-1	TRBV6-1	CAPTPDRSKNEQFF	TGTGCCCCCACCCCGGACAGGTCAAAGAATGAGCAGTTCTTC
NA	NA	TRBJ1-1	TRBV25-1	CASSQRGTEAFF	TGTGCCAGCAGCCAAAGGGGGACTGAAGCTTTCTTT
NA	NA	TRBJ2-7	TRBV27	CASSLAANYEQYF	TGTGCCAGCAGTTTAGCAGCGAACTACGAGCAGTACTTC
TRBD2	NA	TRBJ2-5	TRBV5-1	CASSPPPRGSQETQYF	TGCGCCAGCAGCCCTCCCCCCCGCGGGAGTCAAGAGACCCAGTACTTC
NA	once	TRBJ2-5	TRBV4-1	CASSFSAARGETQYF	TGCGCCAGCAGCTTCAGCGCTGCTAGGGGAGAGACCCAGTACTTC
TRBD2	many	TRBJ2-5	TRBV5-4	CASSLGTSAMETQYF	TGTGCCAGCAGCTTAGGAACTAGCGCAATGGAGACCCAGTACTTC
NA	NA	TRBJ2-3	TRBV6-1	CASSEHRGDTQYF	TGTGCCAGCAGTGAACATCGGGGGGATACGCAGTATTTT
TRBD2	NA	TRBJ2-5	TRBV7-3	CASSPTSGGARETQYF	TGTGCCAGCAGCCCCACTAGCGGGGGGGCAAGGGAGACCCAGTACTTC
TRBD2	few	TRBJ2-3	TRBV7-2	CASSLNGGGRFTDTQYF	TGTGCCAGCAGCCTCAATGGCGGGGGGCGCTTCACAGATACGCAGTATTTT
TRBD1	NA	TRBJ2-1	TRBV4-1	CASSQDSGGPRPYNEQFF	TGCGCCAGCAGCCAAGATTCAGGGGGCCCTCGACCCTACAATGAGCAGTTCTTC
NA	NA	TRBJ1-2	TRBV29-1	CSGTVTGDGYTF	TGCAGCGGTACCGTGACAGGAGATGGCTACACCTTC
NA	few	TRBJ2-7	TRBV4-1	CASSQLGYGGEQYF	TGCGCCAGCAGCCAATTAGGTTACGGGGGCGAGCAGTACTTC
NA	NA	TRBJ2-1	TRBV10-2	CASSESGNEQFF	TGCGCCAGCAGTGAGTCAGGCAATGAGCAGTTCTTC
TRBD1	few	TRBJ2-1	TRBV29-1	CSVVGTEIYNEQFF	TGCAGCGTTGTGGGGACAGAGATCTACAATGAGCAGTTCTTC
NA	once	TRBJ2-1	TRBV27	CASKGTTPNEQFF	TGTGCCAGCAAAGGGACGACCCCCAATGAGCAGTTCTTC
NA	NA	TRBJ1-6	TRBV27	CASSPRRVAHNSPLHF	TGTGCCAGCAGTCCCCGGCGCGTCGCACATAATTCACCCCTCCACTTT
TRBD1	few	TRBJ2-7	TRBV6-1	CASSESGTGVYEQYF	TGTGCCAGCAGTGAGTCCGGGACAGGGGTCTACGAGCAGTACTTC
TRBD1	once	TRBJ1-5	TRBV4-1	CASSHQGDGNQPQHF	TGCGCCAGCAGCCACCAGGGGGACGGCAATCAGCCCCAGCATTTT
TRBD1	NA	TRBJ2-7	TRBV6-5	CASSVGQHRYEQYF	TGTGCCAGCAGTGTGGGACAGCATCGCTACGAGCAGTACTTC
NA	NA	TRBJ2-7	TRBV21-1	CASPNEQYF	TGTGCCAGTCCCAACGAGCAGTACTTC
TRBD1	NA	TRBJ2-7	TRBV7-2	CASSSATGTFSYEQYF	TGTGCCAGCAGCTCCGCGACAGGGACATTTTCCTACGAGCAGTACTTC
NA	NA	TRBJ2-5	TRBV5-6	CASSHDRIRKETQYF	TGTGCCAGCAGCCACGACAGGATAAGGAAAGAGACCCAGTACTTC
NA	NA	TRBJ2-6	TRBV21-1	CASSKAFPGAGANVLTF	TGTGCCAGCAGCAAAGCCTTTCCGGGGGCTGGGGCCAACGTCCTGACTTTC
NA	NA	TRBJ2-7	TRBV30	CAWSQASYEQYF	TGTGCCTGGAGTCAGGCTTCCTACGAGCAGTACTTC
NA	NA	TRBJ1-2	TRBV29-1	CSAEGLGENDGYTF	TGCAGCGCAGAGGGGTTAGGGGAGAATGATGGCTACACCTTC
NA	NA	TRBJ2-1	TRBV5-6	CASSGLIEQFF	TGTGCCAGCAGCGGCCTTATAGAGCAGTTCTTC
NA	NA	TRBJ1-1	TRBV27	CASSLTAATLNTEAFF	TGTGCCAGCAGTTTAACGGCCGCAACTTTGAACACTGAAGCTTTCTTT
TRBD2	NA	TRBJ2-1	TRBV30	CAWSERGGSNEQFF	TGTGCCTGGAGCGAGCGGGGGGGGAGTAATGAGCAGTTCTTC
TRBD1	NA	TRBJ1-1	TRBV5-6	CASSPGTGRLNTEAFF	TGTGCCAGCAGTCCCGGGACAGGGAGGTTGAACACTGAAGCTTTCTTT
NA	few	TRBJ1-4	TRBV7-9	CASSPTSDEKLFF	TGTGCCAGCAGCCCTACTTCTGATGAAAAACTGTTTTTT
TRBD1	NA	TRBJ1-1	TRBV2	CASSEADRAAEAFF	TGTGCCAGCAGTGAGGCGGACAGGGCGGCTGAAGCTTTCTTT